These 25 T cell receptor beta chains were sequenced from one sample in a study of cytomegalovirus exposure and HLA in healthy donors (dated by TCRdb to about 2017). Libraries came from the immunoSEQ multiplex PCR assay. The clones in this table, taken by TCRdb from immuneACCESS, are in-frame only. Not every clone is retained; where verified, under half of the shortfall comes from an unresolved V gene, and the cause of the rest is unknown. The sample profile shows 150,000 to 200,000 clones; about 84% of them were found once. Clones ranked in the top ten supply around 1.6% of the sample. The sequenced sample was PBMCs. These receptors were obtained from a young woman in good health and CMV-seronegative.

The chain carries TRBV29-1 and TRBJ1-2; D might be TRBD1 (6 bases). Germline V gene lookup returns CDR1 SQVTM and CDR2 ANQGSEA. Deletions cut 6 bases from V and 6 bases from J, with 14 bases between. The CDR3 runs to 12 residues. The CDR3 spells CSVDTGFNGYTF. The CDR3 coding sequence is TGCAGCGTCGATACAGGGTTTAATGGCTACACCTTC.

J is TRBJ2-5 and V is TRBV12-5, with D maybe TRBD1 (5 bases). The CDR3 extends over 14 amino acids. Germline V gene sequence: CDR1 LGHNT, CDR2 FRNRAP. V lost 6 bases to trimming and J lost 2 bases, with 13 bases between them. Here the CDR3 DNA reads TGTGCTAGTGGCTTCAGGGTTAATCAAGAGACCCAGTACTTC. Its translation is CASGFRVNQETQYF.

The V and J genes are TRBV4-2 and TRBJ2-7; 7 nucleotides align to TRBD2. This CDR3 comprises 12 residues. V trimming: 2 bases; J trimming: 7 bases; junction bases outside the gene matches: 2. The germline CDR1 and CDR2 sequences are LGHNA and YNFKEQ. In nucleotides, the CDR3 is TGTGCCAGCAGCCAATTAGCGGGTGAGCAGTACTTC. Its protein is CASSQLAGEQYF.

This clone was observed a handful of times. This rearrangement joins TRBV2 to TRBJ1-5; D remains unclear. This CDR3 has 13 amino acids. Trimming removed 4 bases at V and 0 bases at J, with 4 bases between. Germline V gene sequence: CDR1 SNHLY, CDR2 FYNNEI. CDR3 residues: CASSVYSNQPQHF. In nucleotides, the CDR3 is TGTGCCAGCAGTGTCTATAGCAATCAGCCCCAGCATTTT.

This clone was seen only a few times. The V gene is TRBV6-4, the J gene TRBJ2-3, with 13 bases that match TRBD2. The CDR3 has 15 amino acids. The J segment lost 5 bases and the V segment lost 5 bases, leaving 4 bases of the junction unmatched. The germline V gene encodes CDR1 MRHNA and CDR2 SNTAGT. The CDR3 reads CASSRLAGGQDTQYF. CDR3 DNA: TGTGCCAGCAGTCGACTAGCGGGGGGCCAAGATACGCAGTATTTT.

The rearrangement joins TRBV5-1 to TRBJ2-1; 11 bases agree with TRBD2. CDR1 and CDR2 from the germline V gene are SGHRS and YFSETQ. This CDR3 has 16 residues. With V trimmed by 1 base and J by 10 bases, 10 bases remained unmatched. The CDR3 reads CASSLTGTSGPQEQFF. The CDR3 nucleotides read TGCGCCAGCAGCTTGACCGGGACTAGCGGACCCCAGGAGCAGTTCTTC.

The chain is built from TRBV9 and TRBJ2-7; perhaps TRBD1 as D (6 bases). This CDR3 has 15 amino acids. Germline loops: CDR1 SGDLS, CDR2 YYNGEE. Trimming stripped 0 bases from V and 3 bases from J, with 13 bases between. The CDR3 reads CASSVDRDIVYEQYF. DNA of the CDR3: TGTGCCAGCAGCGTAGATAGGGACATTGTCTACGAGCAGTACTTC. Looking up the rest from reference TRBV9 and TRBJ2-7 gives the full variable domain: DSGVTQTPKHLITATGQRVTLRCSPRSGDLSVYWYQQSLDQGLQFLIQYYNGEERAKGNILERFSAQQFPDLHSELNLSSLELGDSALYFCASSVDRDIVYEQYFGPGTRLTVT.

V is TRBV30 and J is TRBJ1-1, with 7 positions matching TRBD1. The CDR3 length is 19 residues. The trim removed 3 bases at V and 1 base at J, leaving 20 bases unmatched. Germline V gives CDR1 GTSNPN, CDR2 SVGIG (reference sequence). The CDR3 is CAWRGDSYTTLNPNTEAFF. In DNA, the CDR3 is TGTGCCTGGAGGGGGGACAGCTATACTACCCTCAACCCGAACACTGAAGCTTTCTTT.

This chain uses TRBV27 with TRBJ2-1, with 8 bases lining up with TRBD2. CDR1 and CDR2 from the germline V gene are MNHEY and SMNVEV (reference sequence). V was pared by 5 bases and J by 10 bases, with 10 bases of the junction left unmatched. This CDR3 spans 14 amino acids. CDR3 protein: CASSPGLAGTEQFF. CDR3 bases: TGTGCCAGCAGTCCCGGACTAGCAGGCACAGAGCAGTTCTTC.

V usage is TRBV11-1 and J usage is TRBJ2-7; a possible D gene is TRBD1 (6 bases). Trimming left V 2 bases short and J 0 bases short, with 11 bases between. CDR1 is SGHAT and CDR2 is FQDESV in the germline V gene (reference sequence). The CDR3 runs to 15 residues. The CDR3 protein is CASSLQPTGSYEQYF. CDR3 nucleotide sequence: TGTGCCAGCAGCTTACAACCGACAGGCTCCTACGAGCAGTACTTC.

This rearrangement joins TRBV7-9 to TRBJ2-1, with 7 nucleotides matching TRBD1. The length of the CDR3 is 15 residues. After removal of 4 bases from V and 6 bases from J, the junction contained 9 bases not matched to a gene. The germline gives CDR1 SEHNR, CDR2 FQNEAQ (reference sequence). The CDR3 reads CASSSRGQPTNEQFF. CDR3 DNA sequence: TGTGCCAGCAGCTCAAGGGGACAGCCGACCAATGAGCAGTTCTTC.

This chain uses TRBV19 with TRBJ1-3; no clear D gene. The CDR3 spans 15 residues. Germline loops: CDR1 LNHDA, CDR2 SQIVND (reference sequence). V lost 5 bases and J lost 0, with 11 bases in between. The CDR3 reads CASSRDTTSGNTIYF. CDR3 sequence (DNA): TGTGCCAGTAGTCGGGATACGACCTCTGGAAACACCATATATTTT. Drawing the rest from reference TRBV19 and TRBJ1-3, the complete variable domain is DGGITQSPKYLFRKEGQNVTLSCEQNLNHDAMYWYRQDPGQGLRLIYYSQIVNDFQKGDIAEGYSVSREKKESFPLTVTSAQKNPTAFYLCASSRDTTSGNTIYFGEGSWLTVV.

The chain carries TRBV4-2 and TRBJ2-7; 10 bases match TRBD2. The CDR3 totals 19 residues. Per germline, CDR1 LGHNA and CDR2 YNFKEQ. Losses at the gene ends were 0 bases for V and 3 bases for J; bases not matched to a gene: 14. CDR3 sequence (DNA): TGTGCCAGCAGCCAAGATCCCCCTCTAGCGGGAGTCGTTTACTACGAGCAGTACTTC. The encoded protein is CASSQDPPLAGVVYYEQYF.

The chain combines TRBV27 with TRBJ2-7; a weak D match, TRBD2 (6 bases). Germline CDR1 MNHEY, CDR2 SMNVEV (reference sequence). The V end was cut by 3 bases, the J end by 2 bases, with 11 bases between. The CDR3 extends over 14 amino acids. CDR3 DNA: TGTGCCAGCAGTTTCGGGTTAGCGGCCTACGAGCAGTACTTC. This encodes CASSFGLAAYEQYF.

The chain links TRBV27 to TRBJ1-1; D unclear. CDR3 length: 15 amino acids. In germline, CDR1 is MNHEY, CDR2 SMNVEV (reference sequence). Trimming cost V 0 bases and J 4 bases, with 12 bases left between them. The CDR3 is CASSLSGEKVTEAFF. The CDR3 coding sequence is TGTGCCAGCAGTTTATCTGGGGAGAAAGTCACTGAAGCTTTCTTT.

The rearrangement uses TRBV7-9 and TRBJ2-7; 7 nucleotides align to TRBD1. V shed 6 bases, J shed 3 bases, and the junction held 8 bases outside the gene matches. Germline V gene data show CDR1 as SEHNR and CDR2 as FQNEAQ (reference sequence). CDR3 size: 14 residues. DNA for the CDR3: TGTGCCAGCAGACCTTCGGGGACAGACTACGAGCAGTACTTC. Its translation is CASRPSGTDYEQYF.

The chain joins TRBV19 to TRBJ1-4, with TRBD1 matching over 8 bases. CDR3 length: 15 amino acids. Germline V gives CDR1 LNHDA, CDR2 SQIVND (reference sequence). The ends lost 7 bases at V and 10 bases at J; junction bases unmatched: 14. The CDR3 bases are TGTGCCAGTACCCCGTCGCAGGGGGCGCGGGGAAAACTGTTTTTT. Translated: CASTPSQGARGKLFF.

This sequence joins TRBV19 and TRBJ2-1, with a weak D call TRBD1 (5 bases). Trimming removed 5 bases at V and 7 bases at J, with 24 bases between. From germline, CDR1 is LNHDA and CDR2 SQIVND (reference sequence). The length of the CDR3 is 17 residues. DNA for the CDR3: TGTGCCAGTAGTGCCCCTAGGGGCGGAAGGAGAAGGAATGAGCAGTTCTTC. Encoded protein: CASSAPRGGRRRNEQFF.

V is TRBV6-1 and J is TRBJ1-4, with TRBD1 as a possible D gene (5 bases). The germline V gene encodes CDR1 MNHNS and CDR2 SASEGT. V was cut by 2 bases and J by 1 base, with 8 bases left in between. The CDR3 loop spans 15 amino acids. CDR3 protein: CASSERGRTNEKLFF. Here the CDR3 DNA reads TGTGCCAGCAGTGAAAGGGGCAGAACTAATGAAAAACTGTTTTTT.

V gene TRBV5-6 combines with J gene TRBJ1-1, with a possible D match to TRBD1 (5 bases). V lost 4 bases and J lost 1, with 8 bases in between. The CDR3 consists of 13 residues. Germline CDR1 and CDR2: SGHDT and YYEEEE. The chain's CDR3 is CASSGGTNTEAFF. The CDR3 bases are TGTGCCAGCAGCGGAGGGACGAACACTGAAGCTTTCTTT. Together with reference TRBV5-6 and TRBJ1-1, the CDR3 gives the full variable domain: DAGVTQSPTHLIKTRGQQVTLRCSPKSGHDTVSWYQQALGQGPQFIFQYYEEEERQRGNFPDRFSGHQFPNYSSELNVNALLLGDSALYLCASSGGTNTEAFFGQGTRLTVV.

J is TRBJ1-2 and V is TRBV5-4, with a weak D call TRBD1 (6 bases). The V gene lost 5 bases and the J gene lost 4 bases, with 18 bases spanning the gap. Germline CDR1 and CDR2: SGHNT and YYREEE (reference sequence). This CDR3 region has 15 residues. The chain's CDR3 is CASSSLQGHSYGYTF. The CDR3 bases are TGTGCCAGCAGTTCCCTTCAGGGGCATAGCTATGGCTACACCTTC. Full variable domain (outside the CDR3, taken from reference TRBV5-4 and TRBJ1-2): ETGVTQSPTHLIKTRGQQVTLRCSSQSGHNTVSWYQQALGQGPQFIFQYYREEENGRGNFPPRFSGLQFPNYSSELNVNALELDDSALYLCASSSLQGHSYGYTFGSGTRLTVV.

The chain has TRBV5-6 and TRBJ2-3; perhaps TRBD1 as D (5 bases). Between the trimmed V and J ends, which lost 4 bases and 2 bases, there was a span of 14 bases. The germline gives CDR1 SGHDT, CDR2 YYEEEE. CDR3 length: 15 amino acids. CDR3 sequence (DNA): TGTGCCAGCAGCATCTGGGGCAGGGTCACAGATACGCAGTATTTT. Residues: CASSIWGRVTDTQYF.

This clone was seen once. This rearrangement joins TRBV5-6 to TRBJ2-1, with 8 bases fitting TRBD1. With 1 base clipped from V and 2 bases from J, the junction kept 8 bases outside the gene matches. This CDR3 is 17 amino acids long. Germline values: CDR1 SGHDT, CDR2 YYEEEE. The CDR3 sequence is CASSLIRTGLTYNEQFF. The CDR3 bases are TGTGCCAGCAGCTTGATCAGGACAGGGCTTACCTACAATGAGCAGTTCTTC.

The rearrangement links TRBV18 to TRBJ2-7; 15 bases fit TRBD2. The CDR3 is made up of 20 amino acids. J lost 4 bases, V lost 1 base, and 14 bases had no gene match. Germline values: CDR1 KGHSH, CDR2 LQKENI. The CDR3 spells CASSPLRTSGGALHGYEQYF. CDR3 DNA: TGTGCCAGCTCACCACTCCGGACTAGCGGGGGGGCCCTCCATGGGTACGAGCAGTACTTC.

The genes are TRBV20-1 and TRBJ2-3; D is perhaps TRBD2 (5 bases). Germline CDR1 is DFQATT and CDR2 is SNEGSKA (reference sequence). The length of the CDR3 is 11 residues. V was cut by 3 bases and J by 5 bases, with 6 bases left in between. CDR3 nucleotides: TGCAGTGCTAGTGGACTAGATACGCAGTATTTT. Translated: CSASGLDTQYF.